This TCR beta chain was found in a study of blood T cell repertoires in COVID-19. Study overall: Samples representing acute and convalescent COVID-19 were sourced from the United States, Italy and Spain. T cells, B-cell-depleted T cells, or PBMCs provided the cDNA or gDNA that served as material.

This clone is labeled as medium-sized (0.01 to 0.1%). As processed by the authors: The authors estimated nucleated cell counts from reference gene primer amplification. Repertoires were generated with immunoSEQ multiplex PCR, while TCRdb's copy carries only in-frame clones and drops some. The V and J calls and clone size were taken over from that table, and D and trimming were inferred from the DNA. The repertoire holds about 44,000 clones, with nearly 90% as singletons. V was shortened by 4 bases and J by 1 base, with 13 bases between the two germline ends. This CDR3 spans 15 amino acids. CDR1 and CDR2 from the germline V gene are SGHTA and FQGTGA.

This TCR derives from a man aged 65 to 79 with active COVID-19. The chain combines TRBV7-3 with TRBJ1-2, with a tentative D call TRBD1 (6 bases). The sample comprised peripheral blood. The CDR3 DNA is TGTGCCAGCAGCTCCGGACAGTTAATTAACTATGGCTACACCTTC. Translated: CASSSGQLINYGYTF.